Below are 5 T cell receptor beta chains sequenced from a single sample in a study of blood T cell repertoires in COVID-19. Clones were sequenced by immunoSEQ multiplex PCR, and TCRdb holds only the in-frame ones, with some missing. The top ten hold 1% of the sample, which has some 360,000 clones, about nine tenths seen once. Sample: PBMCs or T cells enriched from blood (not recorded which). The receptors shown here come from a woman aged 25 to 39 who had been exposed to COVID-19.

The chain joins TRBV3-1 (or the pseudogene TRBV3-2) to TRBJ1-5, with D uncertain. Trimming left V 1 base short and J 9 bases short, with 13 bases between. Germline CDR1 is LGHDT and CDR2 is YNNKEL (reference sequence). CDR3 length equals 14 residues. The CDR3 region has the DNA TGTGCCAGCAGCCAAGGAACAGCCAATTGGCCCCAGCATTTT. Translating it yields CASSQGTANWPQHF.

DNA for the CDR3: TGCGCCAGCAGCAAGGACACGAACACTGAAGCTTTCTTT. Translation: CASSKDTNTEAFF. The chain has TRBV5-1 and TRBJ1-1; maybe TRBD1 (5 bases). This CDR3 is 13 amino acids long. V was shortened by 4 bases and J by 1 base, with 8 bases between the two germline ends. Germline CDR1 is SGHRS and CDR2 is YFSETQ.

V usage is TRBV30 and J usage is TRBJ2-1; unclear D gene. Trimming removed 2 bases from V and 0 bases from J, with 2 bases in between. CDR1 and CDR2 (germline): GTSNPN, SVGIG (reference sequence). The CDR3 has 12 amino acids. This CDR3 reads CAWSYSYNEQFF. In nucleotides, the CDR3 is TGTGCCTGGAGTTACTCCTACAATGAGCAGTTCTTC.

This chain connects TRBV7-3 to TRBJ2-3; a weak D match, TRBD2 (5 bases). CDR1 is SGHTA, CDR2 FQGTGA, per germline. V gave up 2 bases and J gave up 2 bases, with 11 bases separating them. The CDR3 is made up of 15 amino acids. The CDR3 nucleotides are TGTGCCAGCAGCTTAGCCAGCGGTCCCACAGATACGCAGTATTTT. Translated, it gives CASSLASGPTDTQYF.

J is TRBJ2-5 and V is TRBV30, with 8 bases that match TRBD2. V was pared by 0 bases and J by 4 bases, with 7 bases of the junction left unmatched. CDR1 GTSNPN and CDR2 SVGIG come from the germline V gene (reference sequence). The CDR3 totals 15 residues. For the CDR3, the DNA is TGTGCCTGGAGTGTACAAGCGGGAGAAGGAGAGACCCAGTACTTC. Protein sequence: CAWSVQAGEGETQYF.